This T cell receptor (beta chain) was sequenced for a study of T cell responses to AZD1222 COVID-19 vaccine. Profiled with immunoSEQ multiplex PCR; TCRdb holds only in-frame clones, not every one. The repertoire holds about 160,000 clones, 90% seen once, with more than 3% in the top ten. The sequence was collected from an adult who received the AZD1222 COVID-19 vaccine. The material sequenced was peripheral blood, taken 28 days after the second AZD1222 dose.

The CDR3 region has the DNA TGCGCCAGCAGCGTGACAGGGGCTAACTATGGCTACACCTTC. The encoded protein is CASSVTGANYGYTF. This sequence joins TRBV5-1 and TRBJ1-2; 8 bases are a match to TRBD1. The CDR3 contains 14 residues. V gave up 4 bases and J gave up 0 bases; unmatched junction bases: 2. The germline CDR1 and CDR2 sequences are SGHRS and YFSETQ.